Presented here are 21 T cell receptor beta chains from one specimen sequenced in a study of shared clonotypes between healthy human individuals. Clones were sequenced by immunoSEQ multiplex PCR, and TCRdb holds only the in-frame ones, with some missing. The data contain approximately 940,000 clones, more than 75% of them singletons. Sequences were obtained from memory CD4+ T cells sorted from blood. Stated subset: CD45RA-negative fraction. These receptors all come from a man aged 18 to 30 in good health.

This clone was detected once. CDR3 DNA sequence: TGTGCCAGCACCAAGGGAACCACAGATACGCAGTATTTT. Its translation is CASTKGTTDTQYF. The chain uses TRBV2 and TRBJ2-3, with unresolved D. This CDR3 has 13 residues. Per germline, CDR1 SNHLY and CDR2 FYNNEI. V was shortened by 7 bases and J by 2 bases, with 10 bases between the two germline ends. Full variable domain (outside the CDR3, taken from reference TRBV2 and TRBJ2-3): EPEVTQTPSHQVTQMGQEVILRCVPISNHLYFYWYRQILGQKVEFLVSFYNNEISEKSEIFDDQFSVERPDGSNFTLKIRSTKLEDSAMYFCASTKGTTDTQYFGPGTRLTVL.

The chain joins TRBV29-1 to TRBJ1-1; D may be TRBD1 (5 bases). The CDR3 length is 11 residues. Trimming pared 2 bases from V and 10 bases from J, leaving 11 bases between. Germline CDR1 and CDR2: SQVTM and ANQGSEA. CDR3 sequence (DNA): TGCAGCGTTGAAATGGGGGGGGGAGCTTTCTTT. It encodes CSVEMGGGAFF.

The sample holds many counts of this clone. Written as DNA, the CDR3 is TGCGCCAGCAGCTTGGGACCAGCAGATACGCAGTATTTT. Its translation: CASSLGPADTQYF. This chain joins TRBV5-1 and TRBJ2-3; D call uncertain. V was pared by 0 bases and J by 4 bases, with 6 bases between. The CDR3 contains 13 residues. Per the germline V gene, CDR1 is SGHRS and CDR2 is YFSETQ. Drawing the rest from reference TRBV5-1 and TRBJ2-3, the complete variable domain is KAGVTQTPRYLIKTRGQQVTLSCSPISGHRSVSWYQQTPGQGLQFLFEYFSETQRNKGNFPGRFSGRQFSNSRSEMNVSTLELGDSALYLCASSLGPADTQYFGPGTRLTVL.

This rearrangement joins TRBV30 to TRBJ1-2; D ambiguous. Germline CDR1 reads GTSNPN; CDR2 reads SVGIG (reference sequence). The CDR3 consists of 14 residues. Trimming shortened V by 0 bases and J by 7 bases, and 15 bases separated the two germline ends. The CDR3 DNA is TGTGCCTGGAGTGTTAAGGGAGTGGAGATTGGCTACACCTTC. Translated, it gives CAWSVKGVEIGYTF.

The CDR3 sequence: CAISSQGGFTDTQYF. As DNA, the CDR3 is TGTGCCATCTCCTCGCAGGGGGGGTTCACAGATACGCAGTATTTT. The rearrangement links TRBV10-3 to TRBJ2-3, with D perhaps matching TRBD1 or TRBD2 (7 bases each). This CDR3 comprises 15 residues. Germline CDR1 ENHRY, CDR2 SYGVKD. Trimming removed 8 bases at V and 2 bases at J, with 17 bases between.

The chain links TRBV11-1 to TRBJ2-2, with 7 bases that match TRBD1. Germline assignment: CDR1 SGHAT and CDR2 FQDESV (reference sequence). The V gene end was trimmed by 2 bases and the J gene end by 4 bases; junction bases not matched to a gene: 1. This CDR3 is 14 amino acids long. CDR3 sequence: CASSLRDSTGELFF. CDR3 coding DNA: TGTGCCAGCAGCTTAAGGGACAGCACCGGGGAGCTGTTTTTT.

V is TRBV5-1 and J is TRBJ1-6, with TRBD1 identical over 8 bases. This CDR3 contains 14 residues. Germline CDR1 SGHRS, CDR2 YFSETQ. Trimming at V came to 4 bases and at J to 6 bases, leaving 3 bases not matched to a gene. The CDR3 coding sequence is TGCGCCAGCAGCCCGGGACAGGTTAATTCACCCCTCCACTTT. This gives the protein CASSPGQVNSPLHF.

This clone was seen a single time. DNA for the CDR3: TGTGCCAGCAGCTTGACCGGCAGGACGGGAGATACGCAGTATTTT. Its protein is CASSLTGRTGDTQYF. The J gene is TRBJ2-3, the V gene TRBV7-2; no reliable D call. Trimming shortened V by 3 bases and J by 5 bases, and 15 bases separated the two germline ends. The germline gives CDR1 SGHTA, CDR2 FQGNSA. The CDR3 extends over 15 amino acids.

The chain has TRBV18 and TRBJ1-1; D is unresolved. The CDR3 runs 15 residues. Germline V lookup: CDR1 KGHSH, CDR2 LQKENI. With 3 bases removed from V and 5 bases from J, the gap between germline ends came to 16 bases. CDR3 nucleotide sequence: TGTGCCAGCTCACCTGGCATACGCGGGAGTACTGAAGCTTTCTTT. Its translation is CASSPGIRGSTEAFF. Complete variable domain (other parts from reference TRBV18 and TRBJ1-1): NAGVMQNPRHLVRRRGQEARLRCSPMKGHSHVYWYRQLPEEGLKFMVYLQKENIIDESGMPKERFSAEFPKEGPSILRIQQVVRGDSAAYFCASSPGIRGSTEAFFGQGTRLTVV.

The rearrangement joins TRBV15 to TRBJ2-1, with D uncertain. Trimming took off 0 bases at V and 0 bases at J, with 6 bases between the two ends. The length of the CDR3 is 15 residues. Germline CDR1 LNHNV, CDR2 YYDKDF (reference sequence). The DNA for the CDR3 is TGTGCCACCAGCAGAGATCTTTTCTCCTACAATGAGCAGTTCTTC. It specifies CATSRDLFSYNEQFF.

This chain joins TRBV19 and TRBJ1-5; 9 bases agree with TRBD1. The V gene's germline CDR1 is LNHDA and CDR2 SQIVND (reference sequence). V lost 4 bases, J lost 4 bases, and 5 bases stayed unmatched. This CDR3 is built from 15 residues. Here the CDR3 reads CASSREGQGNQPQHF. CDR3 DNA sequence: TGTGCCAGTAGTAGAGAAGGACAGGGGAATCAGCCCCAGCATTTT. The whole variable domain, remainder taken from reference TRBV19 and TRBJ1-5, is DGGITQSPKYLFRKEGQNVTLSCEQNLNHDAMYWYRQDPGQGLRLIYYSQIVNDFQKGDIAEGYSVSREKKESFPLTVTSAQKNPTAFYLCASSREGQGNQPQHFGDGTRLSIL.

The chain combines TRBV6-1 with TRBJ2-7; no definite D call. Germline values: CDR1 MNHNS, CDR2 SASEGT. Trimming took 1 base from V and 0 from J, leaving 10 bases between them. This CDR3 region has 15 residues. The CDR3 nucleotides read TGTGCCAGCAGTGAAGTTCAAAAAAGCTCCTACGAGCAGTACTTC. It codes for CASSEVQKSSYEQYF.

The chain uses TRBV7-9 and TRBJ2-1, with 14 positions matching TRBD2. The CDR3 is 16 amino acids. From germline, CDR1 is SEHNR and CDR2 FQNEAQ (reference sequence). Unmatched junction bases numbered 7, after V lost 5 bases and J lost 7 bases. Here the CDR3 reads CASSPGLAGVGNEQFF. The DNA for the CDR3 is TGTGCCAGCAGCCCGGGACTAGCGGGAGTAGGGAATGAGCAGTTCTTC.

This chain links TRBV7-6 with TRBJ2-3; TRBD2 is a possible D gene (6 bases). V lost 5 bases and J 1 base, leaving 13 bases between the germline ends. The CDR3 length is 15 residues. Germline CDR1 SGHVS, CDR2 FNYEAQ. DNA of the CDR3: TGTGCCAGCAGCACACAGGCTAGCGGCACAGATACGCAGTATTTT. This sequence encodes CASSTQASGTDTQYF. Complete variable domain (other parts from reference TRBV7-6 and TRBJ2-3): GAGVSQSPRYKVTKRGQDVALRCDPISGHVSLYWYRQALGQGPEFLTYFNYEAQQDKSGLPNDRFSAERPEGSISTLTIQRTEQRDSAMYRCASSTQASGTDTQYFGPGTRLTVL.

The chain couples TRBV6-5 to TRBJ1-6; 8 bases match TRBD1. Germline loops: CDR1 MNHEY, CDR2 SVGAGI. CDR3 size: 16 residues. J was trimmed by 7 bases and V by 4 bases; bases with no gene match: 9. The CDR3 coding sequence is TGTGCCAGCAGTTTACTTACAGGGGGAGAAAATTCACCCCTCCACTTT. It specifies CASSLLTGGENSPLHF.

The V call is TRBV5-1, the J call TRBJ1-1; no clear D. This CDR3 comprises 13 residues. V shed 2 bases and J shed 2 bases, with 7 bases lying between them. The V gene's germline CDR1 is SGHRS and CDR2 YFSETQ. The CDR3 loop is CASSFNPNTEAFF. The CDR3 DNA is TGCGCCAGCAGCTTCAATCCCAACACTGAAGCTTTCTTT.

The CDR3 sequence is CAIWVLASGSGMTGELFF. In DNA, the CDR3 is TGTGCCATTTGGGTTCTAGCTAGCGGGAGTGGAATGACCGGGGAGCTGTTTTTT. J is TRBJ2-2 and V is TRBV10-3; 10 bases are a match to TRBD2. There are 18 residues in the CDR3. After removal of 9 bases from V and 5 bases from J, the junction contained 18 bases not matched to a gene. Germline lookup yields CDR1 ENHRY and CDR2 SYGVKD.

This clone has only one observation. This same CDR3 is encoded by further DNA sequences in the sample. The V gene is TRBV5-4, the J gene TRBJ2-7; D is undetermined. The V end lost 1 base, the J end lost 1 base, and 9 bases lay between the germline ends. CDR3 length: 14 residues. From germline, CDR1 is SGHNT and CDR2 YYREEE (reference sequence). The CDR3 region has the DNA TGTGCCAGCAGCTTGATGGGCGGATCCTACGAGCAGTACTTC. Protein product: CASSLMGGSYEQYF.

The V and J genes are TRBV9 and TRBJ2-1; a weak D match, TRBD2 (7 bases). V gave up 0 bases and J gave up 4 bases, with 11 bases separating them. The germline gives CDR1 SGDLS, CDR2 YYNGEE. CDR3 length equals 15 residues. The CDR3 DNA reads as TGTGCCAGCAGCGTAGCGGGGGGCAGATACAATGAGCAGTTCTTC. Encoded protein: CASSVAGGRYNEQFF.

In this sample, this clone turned up once. Just one base apart from a much larger clone, this may be a read error. Additional DNA sequences in this sample encode the identical CDR3. V usage is TRBV18 and J usage is TRBJ1-1, with D tentatively TRBD1 (6 bases). This CDR3 contains 12 residues. Between the trimmed V and J ends, which lost 6 bases and 1 base, there was a span of 6 bases. Germline V gives CDR1 KGHSH, CDR2 LQKENI. DNA of the CDR3: TGTGCCAGCTCGACAGGGAACACTGAAGCTTTCTTT. This translates into CASSTGNTEAFF. Based on the CDR3 plus reference TRBV18 and TRBJ1-1, the full variable domain is NAGVMQNPRHLVRRRGQEARLRCSPMKGHSHVYWYRQLPEEGLKFMVYLQKENIIDESGMPKERFSAEFPKEGPSILRIQQVVRGDSAAYFCASSTGNTEAFFGQGTRLTVV.

This clone came up once. CDR3 DNA: TGTGCCACCTCCCAGGGACTAGCCTACGAGCAGTACTTC. Protein sequence: CATSQGLAYEQYF. J is TRBJ2-7 and V is TRBV15, with TRBD2 identical over 8 bases. CDR1 and CDR2 (germline): LNHNV, YYDKDF (reference sequence). This CDR3 has 13 amino acids. The trim removed 8 bases at V and 2 bases at J, leaving 5 bases unmatched. Supplemented by reference TRBV15 and TRBJ2-7, the full variable domain reads DAMVIQNPRYQVTQFGKPVTLSCSQTLNHNVMYWYQQKSSQAPKLLFHYYDKDFNNEADTPDNFQSRRPNTSFCFLDIRSPGLGDTAMYLCATSQGLAYEQYFGPGTRLTVT.